Sequencing of this T cell receptor (beta chain) was carried out in a study of regulatory T cells in long-lasting Graves disease. Regarding the study as a whole: No thyroid tissue was studied; the work used peripheral blood only.

This clonotype was detected many times. Antigen unknown. Between the trimmed V and J ends, which lost 3 bases and 5 bases, there was a span of 13 bases. The CDR3 runs 14 residues. Germline CDR1 reads MNHNS; CDR2 reads SASEGT. Time point: newly diagnosed GD, antithyroid drugs for less than 3 months. Making the TCR library involved RNA that had been extracted from PBMCs. Through Arm-PCR of CDR3 regions and iRepertoire HTBI primers, TCR beta libraries were built. Using its own MiXCR run on the multiplex PCR reads, TCRdb lists one record per CDR3 protein. The repertoire consists of hundreds of thousands of distinct CDR3 sequences, with 13% occurring once and the leading ten covering roughly 10%. The same sample was also used in a study of T cells in Graves' hyperthyroidism and ophthalmopathy. That work states: In blood, most of the thyroid clonotypes expanded above 0.001 were also present.

The source of this sequence is a man under 40 with Graves disease. This chain uses TRBV6-1 with TRBJ1-1, with D unclear. The sample consisted of peripheral blood mononuclear cells (PBMCs), taken at new diagnosis, from a patient treated with antithyroid drugs. The CDR3 sequence is CASSEVRMGTEAFF. DNA for the CDR3: TGTGCCAGCAGTGAGGTGAGGATGGGGACTGAAGCTTTCTTT.